These 31 T cell receptor beta chains originate from one sample sequenced in a study of blood T cell repertoires in COVID-19. The assay was immunoSEQ multiplex PCR, and TCRdb's table has in-frame clones only and misses some. The sample holds about 98,000 clones; 82% are singletons and the top ten take roughly a tenth. Sample: peripheral blood. The receptors were sampled from a man in his 70s with active or convalescent COVID-19.

The CDR3 sequence: CASSKRQGGNQPQHF. CDR3 DNA: TGTGCCAGCAGCAAGCGACAGGGCGGGAATCAGCCCCAGCATTTT. V and J are TRBV21-1 and TRBJ1-5; the table's D call, TRBD1, has no DNA check behind it. TRBV21-1 is marked as a pseudogene. The CDR3 is 15 amino acids.

This clone was picked up one time. The chain couples TRBV2 to TRBJ1-4; 7 bases match TRBD1. The CDR3 has 14 residues. Losses at the gene ends were 2 bases for V and 8 bases for J; bases not matched to a gene: 5. Germline CDR1 is SNHLY and CDR2 is FYNNEI. CDR3 DNA: TGTGCCAGCAGTGAAAGTCAGGGGGACGAAAAACTGTTTTTT. This gives the protein CASSESQGDEKLFF.

V usage is TRBV6-1 and J usage is TRBJ2-7; weak D call: TRBD1 (5 bases). This CDR3 contains 13 residues. Trimming cost V 2 bases and J 1 base, with 6 bases left between them. Germline CDR1 and CDR2: MNHNS and SASEGT. The CDR3 here is CASSEQGSYEQYF. CDR3 bases: TGTGCCAGCAGTGAACAGGGTTCCTACGAGCAGTACTTC.

In its sample, this clone was seen once. The chain couples TRBV7-9 to TRBJ1-4, with D possibly TRBD1 on 5 matching bases. Trimming shortened V by 1 base and J by 6 bases, and 9 bases separated the two germline ends. This CDR3 contains 14 residues. CDR1 is SEHNR, CDR2 FQNEAQ, per germline (reference sequence). This chain's CDR3 is CASSLGGADEKLFF. The CDR3 DNA follows: TGTGCCAGCAGCTTAGGGGGCGCAGATGAAAAACTGTTTTTT.

The chain has TRBV6-2 or TRBV6-3 and TRBJ2-2; D unresolved. CDR3 length: 14 amino acids. Looked up from germline, CDR1 is MNHEY and CDR2 is SVGEGT. V was clipped by 3 bases and J by 4 bases, with 9 bases between them. CDR3 amino acids: CASSYYRSTGELFF. The CDR3 DNA is TGTGCCAGCAGTTATTACCGGAGCACCGGGGAGCTGTTTTTT.

The chain employs TRBV6-5 and TRBJ1-2; 7 positions agree with TRBD1. This CDR3 spans 12 amino acids. V gave up 6 bases and J gave up 8 bases; unmatched junction bases: 6. CDR1 MNHEY and CDR2 SVGAGI come from the germline V gene. The CDR3 nucleotides read TGTGCCAGCAGAGGGACAGTTGGGGGCTACACCTTC. Encoded protein: CASRGTVGGYTF.

This chain links TRBV4-1 with TRBJ2-7; 10 nucleotides align to TRBD1. The CDR3 length is 15 residues. With V trimmed by 5 bases and J by 3 bases, 7 bases remained unmatched. Germline values: CDR1 MGHRA, CDR2 YSYEKL. CDR3 DNA sequence: TGCGCCAGCAGCACCAACCGGGACAGGGGCTACGAGCAGTACTTC. Amino acid sequence: CASSTNRDRGYEQYF.

This clone was observed once. The chain links TRBV5-1 to TRBJ2-5; 9 bases map to TRBD2. CDR3 length: 15 residues. The trim removed 4 bases at V and 7 bases at J, leaving 11 bases unmatched. Per germline, CDR1 SGHRS and CDR2 YFSETQ. CDR3 region: CASSAQTSGGGTQYF. The CDR3 nucleotides are TGCGCCAGCAGCGCACAGACTAGCGGAGGCGGGACCCAGTACTTC.

The chain uses TRBV19 and TRBJ2-7; 8 nucleotides line up with TRBD2. From germline, CDR1 is LNHDA and CDR2 SQIVND (reference sequence). The CDR3 length is 14 residues. Trimming cost V 5 bases and J 6 bases; bases outside gene matches: 9. The CDR3 nucleotides are TGTGCCAGTAGTTCAACCGGGACTAGTCCCGAGCAGTACTTC. Protein product: CASSSTGTSPEQYF.

This chain links TRBV30 with TRBJ1-3, with D unresolved. Trimming stripped 0 bases from V and 4 bases from J, with 7 bases between. The CDR3 totals 13 residues. Germline V CDR1 and CDR2: GTSNPN, SVGIG (reference sequence). The CDR3 DNA reads TGTGCCTGGAGTGTAAGTCAGGGAAACACCATATATTTT. Its translation: CAWSVSQGNTIYF.

V and J are TRBV5-1 and TRBJ1-1, with TRBD1 as a possible D gene (6 bases). Germline values: CDR1 SGHRS, CDR2 YFSETQ. The CDR3 extends over 13 amino acids. V lost 4 bases and J lost 7, with 14 bases in between. CDR3 nucleotides: TGCGCCAGCAGCATACAATCCAGGGGTGAAGCTTTCTTT. Translation: CASSIQSRGEAFF. The whole variable domain, remainder taken from reference TRBV5-1 and TRBJ1-1, is KAGVTQTPRYLIKTRGQQVTLSCSPISGHRSVSWYQQTPGQGLQFLFEYFSETQRNKGNFPGRFSGRQFSNSRSEMNVSTLELGDSALYLCASSIQSRGEAFFGQGTRLTVV.

This chain connects TRBV11-2 to TRBJ2-3; 10 bases match TRBD1. Per germline, CDR1 SGHAT and CDR2 FQNNGV. The CDR3 runs to 16 residues. J lost 6 bases, V lost 5 bases, and 11 bases had no gene match. The CDR3 loop is CASSPPGTGVMDTQYF. As DNA, the CDR3 is TGTGCCAGCAGCCCCCCCGGGACAGGGGTTATGGATACGCAGTATTTT.

The chain employs TRBV29-1 and TRBJ2-5; D is possibly TRBD1 (6 bases). CDR1 SQVTM and CDR2 ANQGSEA come from the germline V gene. The ends were cut back, 3 bases at V and 1 base at J, with 9 bases in the middle. The CDR3 has 13 amino acids. The CDR3 protein is CSVDRRGQETQYF. The CDR3 DNA is TGCAGCGTTGACCGCAGGGGCCAAGAGACCCAGTACTTC.

V and J are TRBV3-1 (or the pseudogene TRBV3-2) and TRBJ2-3; TRBD1 is a possible D gene (6 bases). CDR1 LGHDT and CDR2 YNNKEL come from the germline V gene (reference sequence). This CDR3 spans 14 amino acids. V was clipped by 5 bases and J by 4 bases, with 13 bases between them. The CDR3 region is CASSTNRVSDTQYF. The CDR3 bases are TGTGCCAGCAGCACCAACAGGGTGTCAGATACGCAGTATTTT.

V and J are TRBV10-3 and TRBJ2-5; possibly TRBD2 for D (6 bases). CDR1 is ENHRY, CDR2 SYGVKD, per germline. V lost 6 bases to trimming and J lost 1 base, with 18 bases between them. This CDR3 comprises 16 residues. CDR3 loop: CAISLAGTAPQETQYF. For the CDR3, the DNA is TGTGCCATCAGCCTGGCCGGGACTGCACCCCAAGAGACCCAGTACTTC.

The chain links TRBV27 to TRBJ2-7, with a weak D call TRBD2 (6 bases). The CDR3 runs to 14 residues. Germline CDR1 MNHEY, CDR2 SMNVEV (reference sequence). Trimming cost V 4 bases and J 5 bases, with 15 bases left between them. DNA of the CDR3: TGTGCCAGCAGTTCCCTGACTAGTGTAGACGAGCAGTACTTC. The encoded protein is CASSSLTSVDEQYF.

This rearrangement joins TRBV6-6 to TRBJ2-5, with 15 positions matching TRBD2. Germline V gene lookup returns CDR1 MNHNY and CDR2 SVGAGI (reference sequence). V trimming: 5 bases; J trimming: 2 bases; junction bases outside the gene matches: 6. This CDR3 is built from 17 residues. CDR3 residues: CASSPGLAGGQQETQYF. CDR3 nucleotides: TGTGCCAGCAGTCCCGGACTAGCGGGGGGGCAACAAGAGACCCAGTACTTC.

V gene TRBV6-6 combines with J gene TRBJ2-7; D is perhaps TRBD1 (5 bases). This CDR3 spans 11 amino acids. V was pared by 5 bases and J by 3 bases, with 5 bases between. CDR1 is MNHNY and CDR2 is SVGAGI in the germline V gene (reference sequence). CDR3 sequence reads: CASSDSYEQYF. The CDR3 region has the DNA TGTGCCAGCAGTGACAGCTACGAGCAGTACTTC.

This clone was observed a handful of times. The V gene is TRBV6-5, the J gene TRBJ1-2, with 7 bases that match TRBD1. Germline V gene data show CDR1 as MNHEY and CDR2 as SVGAGI. The CDR3 contains 14 residues. V gave up 7 bases and J gave up 8 bases; unmatched junction bases: 13. CDR3 loop: CASKGGRASVGYTF. CDR3 nucleotides: TGTGCCAGCAAAGGGGGCAGAGCCTCAGTAGGCTACACCTTC.

The rearrangement uses TRBV7-2 and TRBJ2-7; maybe TRBD1 (6 bases). Germline loops: CDR1 SGHTA, CDR2 FQGNSA. The V end was cut by 3 bases, the J end by 1 base, with 10 bases between. The length of the CDR3 is 14 residues. CDR3: CASSFVTGSYEQYF. CDR3 DNA sequence: TGTGCCAGCAGCTTTGTAACAGGGTCCTACGAGCAGTACTTC.

The chain combines TRBV7-8 with TRBJ1-2; 8 nucleotides agree with TRBD1. This CDR3 spans 14 amino acids. CDR1 and CDR2 from the germline V gene are SGHVS and FQNEAQ. Trimming cost V 4 bases and J 5 bases; bases outside gene matches: 6. DNA for the CDR3: TGTGCCAGCAGCTCCTTAGGACAGGGTTATGGCTACACCTTC. Residues: CASSSLGQGYGYTF. Together with reference TRBV7-8 and TRBJ1-2, the CDR3 gives the full variable domain: GAGVSQSPRYKVAKRGQDVALRCDPISGHVSLFWYQQALGQGPEFLTYFQNEAQLDKSGLPSDRFFAERPEGSVSTLKIQRTQQEDSAVYLCASSSLGQGYGYTFGSGTRLTVV.

This chain connects TRBV5-8 to TRBJ2-1, with 9 bases lining up with TRBD1. Germline CDR1 reads SGHTS; CDR2 reads YDEGEE. CDR3 length: 16 residues. Unmatched junction bases numbered 7, after V lost 4 bases and J lost 2 bases. The CDR3 reads CASSPNRGLTYNEQFF. The CDR3 coding sequence is TGTGCCAGCAGCCCAAACAGGGGGCTCACCTACAATGAGCAGTTCTTC.

In DNA, the CDR3 is TGCAGTGCTAGTCGGGGAAAGATGTACAATGAGCAGTTCTTC. It encodes CSASRGKMYNEQFF. V and J are TRBV20-1 and TRBJ2-1, with D perhaps TRBD2 (5 bases). Deletions cut 3 bases from V and 4 bases from J, with 13 bases between. This CDR3 contains 14 residues. Germline lookup yields CDR1 DFQATT and CDR2 SNEGSKA (reference sequence).

The chain has TRBV7-8 and TRBJ1-4; 7 nucleotides line up with TRBD1. After removal of 7 bases from V and 4 bases from J, the junction contained 6 bases not matched to a gene. Germline values: CDR1 SGHVS, CDR2 FQNEAQ. The CDR3 loop spans 14 amino acids. Here the CDR3 DNA reads TGTGCCAGCACCCACAGGGGTGGTAATGAAAAACTGTTTTTT. Translation gives CASTHRGGNEKLFF.

The V call is TRBV30, the J call TRBJ1-1; TRBD1 might be the D (6 bases). Trimming shortened V by 1 base and J by 11 bases, and 14 bases separated the two germline ends. This CDR3 is 12 amino acids long. Germline CDR1 reads GTSNPN; CDR2 reads SVGIG (reference sequence). The CDR3, as DNA: TGTGCCTGGAGTGCCCCCACAGGGAAGGCTTTCTTT. Its protein is CAWSAPTGKAFF.

This clone was observed a handful of times. V gene TRBV10-3 combines with J gene TRBJ2-5; 8 nucleotides line up with TRBD1. CDR3 length: 14 residues. The germline gives CDR1 ENHRY, CDR2 SYGVKD. J lost 5 bases, V lost 3 bases, and 5 bases had no gene match. DNA of the CDR3: TGTGCCATCAGTGATAAGACAGGGGTGGAGACCCAGTACTTC. Residues: CAISDKTGVETQYF.

The genes are TRBV7-6 and TRBJ1-1, with unresolved D. Germline values: CDR1 SGHVS, CDR2 FNYEAQ. Trimming removed 5 bases from V and 0 bases from J, with 7 bases in between. The CDR3 has 13 amino acids. This chain's CDR3 is CASSTDMNTEAFF. In nucleotides, the CDR3 is TGTGCCAGCAGCACCGACATGAACACTGAAGCTTTCTTT. Together with reference TRBV7-6 and TRBJ1-1, the CDR3 gives the full variable domain: GAGVSQSPRYKVTKRGQDVALRCDPISGHVSLYWYRQALGQGPEFLTYFNYEAQQDKSGLPNDRFSAERPEGSISTLTIQRTEQRDSAMYRCASSTDMNTEAFFGQGTRLTVV.

This chain links TRBV3-1 (or the pseudogene TRBV3-2) with TRBJ1-2; a possible D gene is TRBD1 (6 bases). V was trimmed by 7 bases and J by 2 bases, leaving 14 bases between them. The CDR3 is 14 amino acids. Per the germline V gene, CDR1 is LGHDT and CDR2 is YNNKEL (reference sequence). Here the CDR3 reads CASTPGGGNYGYTF. CDR3 DNA: TGTGCCAGCACCCCGGGGGGGGGCAACTATGGCTACACCTTC.

V and J are TRBV30 and TRBJ1-5; 7 bases agree with TRBD1. Germline CDR1 and CDR2: GTSNPN and SVGIG (reference sequence). V lost 3 bases and J lost 10; bases outside the gene matches: 12. This CDR3 is 14 amino acids long. The CDR3 is CAWSRMGQGGPQHF. Written as DNA, the CDR3 is TGTGCCTGGAGCCGTATGGGGCAGGGGGGCCCCCAGCATTTT.

V and J are TRBV7-3 and TRBJ2-3, with TRBD1 identical over 8 bases. CDR1 and CDR2 (germline): SGHTA, FQGTGA. The ends lost 8 bases at V and 6 bases at J; junction bases unmatched: 13. The CDR3 consists of 15 residues. CDR3 sequence (DNA): TGTGCCAGCGGACCTGGGCAGGGGGCATATGATACGCAGTATTTT. Protein product: CASGPGQGAYDTQYF.

This clone has only a few counts. V gene TRBV13 combines with J gene TRBJ2-1; tentatively, D is TRBD1 (5 bases). CDR1 and CDR2 from the germline V gene are PRHDT and FYEKMQ (reference sequence). The CDR3 covers 17 residues. The V end lost 5 bases, the J end lost 3 bases, and 20 bases lay between the germline ends. Written as DNA, the CDR3 is TGTGCCAGCAGCCCCATGCCTCAGGGAAGTGGCTACAATGAGCAGTTCTTC. As protein: CASSPMPQGSGYNEQFF.